The clone carrying this T cell receptor (beta chain) was counted ten times or more. The antigen is unknown. The data were taken from a study of identical twins. Overall study results and limits: It was possible that invariant MAIT and iNKT cells partly confounded the zero-insertion analyses. Clonotypes of the beta chain that were abundant in cord blood carried fewer insertions (memory repertoires showed none). Interpretation of the results relied on cross-sectional statistical analysis and not on following the same donors.

TCRdb reprocessed the 5' RACE reads via MiXCR and lists one record per CDR3 protein. The sample records about 730,000 distinct CDR3 sequences, around 20% being singletons. These records were also assigned to another study, of T cells expressing NK-cell markers. According to that study: Sequencing covered eight donors, seven HCMV-seropositive and one seronegative.

Sequencing input: PBMCs. The TCR was taken from a young woman in good health.

In nucleotides, the CDR3 is TGTGCCAGCAGCCATTGGGGGGCCGCTAACACCGGGGAGCTGTTTTTT. It yields the protein CASSHWGAANTGELFF. The chain is built from TRBV3-1 and TRBJ2-2; D possibly matches TRBD1 or TRBD2 (6 bases each). The germline CDR1 and CDR2 sequences are LGHDT and YNNKEL (reference sequence). The CDR3 consists of 16 residues. The V end was cut by 3 bases, the J end by 2 bases, with 13 bases between.